This TCR beta chain was obtained from a study of T cell repertoires in cytomegalovirus infection. Study-wide context: Through public TCR beta signatures, both CMV infection and matching HLA type were indicated.

This clonotype was found many times. What it binds is unknown. TCRdb passed the reads through MiXCR, listing each CDR3 protein once. The table includes 310,000 or so distinct CDR3 sequences, roughly 17% detected once. Study-level findings and limits: Within the response measured ex vivo, HLA-C-restricted CMV-specific TCR beta clonotypes were dominant.

The specimen was PBMCs. The TCR sequence derives from a human donor in good health (CMV status not recorded). Some clones in this sample may be carry-over from other donors' samples.

DNA of the CDR3: TGTGCCAGCAGTTTAGCCGGGACAGGGGTTTCAGCTAACTATGGCTACACCTTC. Protein sequence: CASSLAGTGVSANYGYTF. The chain is built from TRBV12-3 or TRBV12-4 and TRBJ1-2; 10 nucleotides agree with TRBD1. The CDR3 is 18 residues long. The V gene end was trimmed by 0 bases and the J gene end by 0 bases; junction bases not matched to a gene: 7.